Following are 23 T cell receptor beta chains from one sample sequenced in a study of post-analysis software for immune sequencing data. The authors incorporated unique molecular identifiers into the TCR beta cDNA libraries. TCRdb analysed the PCR reads with MiXCR anew, one entry per CDR3 protein. The data show about 680,000 distinct CDR3 sequences, approximately 60% seen once. Study-level results: There were five TRBV segments more frequent in patients than controls, and TRBV5-6, TRBV5-1 and TRBV20-1 were among them.

Their antigens remain unidentified. Sequenced: blood. The receptors shown here come from a girl aged 2-10 years with multiple sclerosis.

The chain employs TRBV20-1 and TRBJ2-1, with 8 bases matching TRBD2. The trim removed 5 bases at V and 4 bases at J, leaving 10 bases unmatched. Germline CDR1 is DFQATT and CDR2 is SNEGSKA (reference sequence). This CDR3 is built from 15 residues. Written as DNA, the CDR3 is TGCAGTGCTCATCTCGTAGCGGGAAAGTACAATGAGCAGTTCTTC. Its translation is CSAHLVAGKYNEQFF.

This clonotype has a handful of counts. V gene TRBV5-6 combines with J gene TRBJ2-1; TRBD1 aligns across 9 bases. Losses at the gene ends were 0 bases for V and 7 bases for J; bases not matched to a gene: 5. Per germline, CDR1 SGHDT and CDR2 YYEEEE. CDR3 length: 15 amino acids. The CDR3 coding sequence is TGTGCCAGCAGCTTGGGACAGGGGGAGGGGAATGAGCAGTTCTTC. This sequence encodes CASSLGQGEGNEQFF. Variable domain in full (rest from reference TRBV5-6 and TRBJ2-1): DAGVTQSPTHLIKTRGQQVTLRCSPKSGHDTVSWYQQALGQGPQFIFQYYEEEERQRGNFPDRFSGHQFPNYSSELNVNALLLGDSALYLCASSLGQGEGNEQFFGPGTRLTVL.

The chain joins TRBV28 to TRBJ2-7; tentatively, D is TRBD1 (6 bases). Between the trimmed V and J ends, which lost 2 bases and 0 bases, there was a span of 11 bases. The CDR3 runs 15 residues. Germline CDR1 MDHEN, CDR2 SYDVKM. CDR3 loop: CASSLVDRSSYEQYF. In DNA, the CDR3 is TGTGCCAGCAGTTTAGTTGACAGGAGCTCCTACGAGCAGTACTTC.

This rearrangement joins TRBV20-1 to TRBJ2-4; 7 bases match TRBD2. The J call may be in error: the DNA end matches TRBJ2-7 better. The CDR3 loop spans 12 amino acids. Germline V gene lookup returns CDR1 DFQATT and CDR2 SNEGSKA (reference sequence). Written as DNA, the CDR3 is TGCAGTGCCGAAAGGACTAGTTACGAGCAGTACTTC. Amino acids: CSAERTSYEQYF.

The chain carries TRBV6-5 and TRBJ2-7, with TRBD2 matching 13 bases. The V gene's germline CDR1 is MNHEY and CDR2 SVGAGI. This CDR3 is 15 amino acids long. Trimming removed 6 bases from V and 3 bases from J; junction bases left unmatched: 5. CDR3 protein: CASRDGLAGVYEQYF. The CDR3, as DNA: TGTGCCAGCAGGGACGGACTAGCGGGGGTCTACGAGCAGTACTTC.

This chain joins TRBV12-3 or TRBV12-4 and TRBJ2-3; unclear D gene. V shed 4 bases and J shed 0 bases, with 20 bases lying between them. CDR3 length: 18 residues. DNA of the CDR3: TGTGCCAGCAGTTCTAGGGCCCATGGGGATTCTAGCACAGATACGCAGTATTTT. Residues: CASSSRAHGDSSTDTQYF.

The rearrangement uses TRBV12-3 or TRBV12-4 and TRBJ1-2, with TRBD1 identical over 7 bases. V was pared by 5 bases and J by 6 bases, with 9 bases of the junction left unmatched. The CDR3 is made up of 14 amino acids. The CDR3, as DNA: TGTGCCAGCAGTGATTTACAGGGGAGGAATGGCTACACCTTC. This sequence encodes CASSDLQGRNGYTF.

The chain links TRBV7-9 to TRBJ2-5; D unclear. Matching the DNA end better, TRBJ2-7 makes the J call doubtful. CDR1 and CDR2 from the germline V gene are SEHNR and FQNEAQ (reference sequence). The CDR3 is 13 residues long. DNA of the CDR3: TGTGCCAGCAGATTGGAACCTCTTTACGAGCAGTACTTC. Amino acid sequence: CASRLEPLYEQYF.

This chain uses TRBV3-1 with TRBJ1-2, with D uncertain. The CDR3 covers 15 residues. V gave up 3 bases and J gave up 1 base, with 12 bases separating them. Germline V gene data show CDR1 as LGHDT and CDR2 as YNNKEL (reference sequence). The CDR3 DNA reads TGTGCCAGCAGCCACCGTGGCGGGTTTAACTATGGCTACACCTTC. Translation gives CASSHRGGFNYGYTF.

The chain is built from TRBV29-1 and TRBJ2-1; tentative D call: TRBD1 (5 bases). The J call may be faulty, since TRBJ2-7 better matches the DNA end. The CDR3 contains 12 residues. The germline gives CDR1 SQVTM, CDR2 ANQGSEA. CDR3 bases: TGCAGCGTTGATTGCAGGGAAGGGGAGCAGTACTTC. Translating gives CSVDCREGEQYF.

In its sample, this clonotype was seen once. The gene calls are TRBV29-1 and TRBJ1-1; tentatively, D is TRBD1 (5 bases). Trimming pared 2 bases from V and 5 bases from J, leaving 12 bases between. CDR3 length: 13 amino acids. From germline, CDR1 is SQVTM and CDR2 ANQGSEA. This CDR3 reads CSVEWAGWTEAFF. CDR3 DNA sequence: TGCAGCGTTGAATGGGCAGGGTGGACTGAAGCTTTCTTT.

This clonotype was counted a few times. The chain combines TRBV12-3 or TRBV12-4 with TRBJ1-5; unclear D gene. V gave up 4 bases and J gave up 4 bases, with 5 bases separating them. The CDR3 spans 12 residues. The CDR3 nucleotides read TGTGCCAGCAGTTCCCAAAATCAGCCCCAGCATTTT. Protein sequence: CASSSQNQPQHF.

The chain carries TRBV11-1 and TRBJ2-6; TRBD1 agrees at 11 bases. The CDR3 sequence is 17 residues long. Trimming took 6 bases from V and 4 from J; bases not matched to a gene: 8. In germline, CDR1 is SGHAT, CDR2 FQDESV (reference sequence). The chain's CDR3 is CASSVGQGGTGANVLTF. DNA of the CDR3: TGTGCCAGCAGTGTGGGACAGGGGGGAACCGGGGCCAACGTCCTGACTTTC.

The chain employs TRBV11-2 and TRBJ1-1, with D possibly being TRBD1 (6 bases). The germline V and J ends were trimmed by 5 bases and 0 bases, with 13 bases remaining between them. Looked up from germline, CDR1 is SGHAT and CDR2 is FQNNGV. The CDR3 spans 15 residues. In DNA form, the CDR3 reads TGTGCCAGCAGCGGGTGGGGGGGCTTGAACACTGAAGCTTTCTTT. The encoded protein is CASSGWGGLNTEAFF.

This clonotype occurred a few times. The chain couples TRBV7-6 to TRBJ2-5; possible D gene TRBD1, 5 bases. The end of the DNA is better explained by TRBJ2-7, so the J call may be wrong. This CDR3 is built from 15 residues. Germline lookup yields CDR1 SGHVS and CDR2 FNYEAQ. CDR3 loop: CASSLKAGNSDEQYF. CDR3 nucleotide sequence: TGTGCCAGCAGCCTTAAGGCAGGGAATTCGGACGAGCAGTACTTC.

The J gene is TRBJ2-1, the V gene TRBV10-3; TRBD1 matches 7 bases. The length of the CDR3 is 14 residues. Germline CDR1 ENHRY, CDR2 SYGVKD. The V segment lost 5 bases and the J segment 4 bases; nucleotides outside the gene matches: 5. DNA of the CDR3: TGTGCCATCAGTTCGACAGGGCTTTACAATGAGCAGTTCTTC. It is translated as CAISSTGLYNEQFF.

This sequence joins TRBV6-6 and TRBJ2-3; no definite D call. CDR3 length: 11 amino acids. Trimming removed 4 bases at V and 7 bases at J, with 6 bases between. The germline V gene has CDR1 MNHNY and CDR2 SVGAGI (reference sequence). DNA of the CDR3: TGTGCCAGCAGTTTAACGAATACGCAGTATTTT. Translated: CASSLTNTQYF.

About this clonotype: Compared with germline, one end of the junction differs, possibly owing to a read error. The V gene is TRBV12-3 or TRBV12-4, the J gene TRBJ2-3; 8 bases match TRBD2. This CDR3 has 15 residues. CDR3 sequence (DNA): TGTGCCCGCAGTTTAGAGCGGGAGCCCTCAGATACGCAGTATTTT. This encodes CARSLEREPSDTQYF.

The CDR3 here is CASSEMQALYGYTF. The DNA for the CDR3 is TGCGCCAGCAGTGAGATGCAGGCTTTATATGGCTACACCTTC. The chain combines TRBV10-2 with TRBJ1-2, with D uncertain. Per germline, CDR1 WSHSY and CDR2 SAAADI. Trimming removed 2 bases at V and 5 bases at J, with 12 bases between. The CDR3 runs 14 residues.

V gene TRBV4-3 combines with J gene TRBJ1-2; 8 nucleotides agree with TRBD1. Unmatched junction bases numbered 11, after V lost 0 bases and J lost 8 bases. The length of the CDR3 is 16 residues. CDR1 is LGHNA, CDR2 YSLEER, per germline. CDR3 residues: CASSQDAGQGLEGYTF. In DNA, the CDR3 is TGCGCCAGCAGCCAAGACGCCGGACAGGGCTTGGAGGGCTACACCTTC.

This clonotype occurred a few times. The chain is built from TRBV5-1 and TRBJ2-1; weak D call: TRBD1 (6 bases). The V end lost 0 bases, the J end lost 8 bases, and 18 bases lay between the germline ends. The CDR3 is 16 residues long. The germline CDR1 and CDR2 sequences are SGHRS and YFSETQ. CDR3 residues: CASSLGSGAPLDEQFF. CDR3 DNA: TGCGCCAGCAGCTTGGGCTCAGGGGCTCCATTGGATGAGCAGTTCTTC.

The V and J genes are TRBV3-1 and TRBJ2-5; D is possibly TRBD2 (6 bases). The CDR3 is 14 amino acids. V was pared by 2 bases and J by 2 bases, with 9 bases between. CDR1 and CDR2 (germline): LGHDT, YNNKEL (reference sequence). CDR3 bases: TGTGCCAGCAGCCAACAGCGGGTACAAGAGACCCAGTACTTC. Translating it yields CASSQQRVQETQYF.

This chain uses TRBV29-1 with TRBJ2-7, with a weak D call TRBD2 (5 bases). Germline-derived CDR1 and CDR2 are SQVTM and ANQGSEA. This CDR3 is 14 amino acids long. V lost 4 bases and J 3 bases, leaving 16 bases between the germline ends. The chain's CDR3 is CSVGKPSRDYEQYF. CDR3 bases: TGCAGCGTTGGTAAGCCTAGCAGAGACTACGAGCAGTACTTC.